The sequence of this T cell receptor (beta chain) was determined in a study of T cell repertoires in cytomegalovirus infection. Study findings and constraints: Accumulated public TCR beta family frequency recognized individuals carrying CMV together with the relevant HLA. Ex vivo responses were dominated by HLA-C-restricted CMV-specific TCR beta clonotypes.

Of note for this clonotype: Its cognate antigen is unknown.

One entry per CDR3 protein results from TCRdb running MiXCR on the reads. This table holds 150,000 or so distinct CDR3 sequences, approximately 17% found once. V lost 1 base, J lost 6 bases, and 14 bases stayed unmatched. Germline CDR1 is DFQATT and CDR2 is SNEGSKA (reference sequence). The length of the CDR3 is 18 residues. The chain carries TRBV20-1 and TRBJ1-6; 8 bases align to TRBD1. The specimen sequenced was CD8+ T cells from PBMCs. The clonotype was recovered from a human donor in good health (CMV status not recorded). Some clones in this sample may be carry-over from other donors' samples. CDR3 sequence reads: CSARVGRQGAWINSPLHF. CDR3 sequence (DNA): TGCAGTGCTAGAGTCGGTCGTCAGGGGGCATGGATTAATTCACCCCTCCACTTT.